The 17 T cell receptor beta chains below come from one sample, sequenced in a study of post-analysis software for immune sequencing data. Study-level results: TRBV segments more frequent in patients than in controls numbered about five and included TRBV5-6, TRBV5-1 and TRBV20-1.

What these receptors recognize is not known. Unique-molecular-identifier-tagged TCR beta cDNA libraries were used. TCRdb reprocessed the PCR reads via MiXCR and lists one record per CDR3 protein. The repertoire holds approximately 770,000 distinct CDR3 sequences, with roughly 46% as singletons. Sequencing was carried out using blood. These receptors were obtained from a girl under 18 with multiple sclerosis.

This clonotype has only a few counts. The J gene is TRBJ2-7, the V gene TRBV20-1; D perhaps matches TRBD1 (6 bases). Germline lookup yields CDR1 DFQATT and CDR2 SNEGSKA (reference sequence). The CDR3 runs 13 residues. CDR3 region: CSALGGSLYEQYF. The CDR3 DNA reads as TGCAGCGCGCTAGGGGGATCCCTCTACGAGCAGTACTTC.

V is TRBV5-1 and J is TRBJ1-1; 9 nucleotides agree with TRBD1. This CDR3 is 15 amino acids long. V lost 0 bases, J lost 6 bases, and 6 bases stayed unmatched. Germline loops: CDR1 SGHRS, CDR2 YFSETQ. CDR3: CASSLDRGLEPEAFF. CDR3 in DNA: TGCGCCAGCAGCTTGGACAGGGGGCTGGAGCCTGAAGCTTTCTTT.

The chain links TRBV6-1 to TRBJ2-3; TRBD2 is a possible D gene (5 bases). Deletions cut 3 bases from V and 2 bases from J, with 12 bases between. The germline CDR1 and CDR2 sequences are MNHNS and SASEGT. CDR3 length: 15 amino acids. CDR3 amino acids: CASSDVAAATDTQYF. The CDR3 DNA follows: TGTGCCAGCAGTGACGTTGCAGCGGCCACAGATACGCAGTATTTT.

In its sample, this clonotype was seen a few times. This chain uses TRBV20-1 with TRBJ2-3; D perhaps matches TRBD2 (6 bases). CDR1 is DFQATT, CDR2 SNEGSKA, per germline (reference sequence). The V end was cut by 1 base, the J end by 5 bases, with 13 bases between. The CDR3 consists of 14 residues. The CDR3 is CSARGEDGGDTQYF. The CDR3 DNA reads TGCAGTGCTAGAGGGGAGGATGGTGGAGATACGCAGTATTTT.

This chain uses TRBV28 with TRBJ2-7; TRBD2 is a possible D gene (6 bases). Germline lookup yields CDR1 MDHEN and CDR2 SYDVKM. The germline V and J ends were trimmed by 4 bases and 0 bases, with 16 bases remaining between them. The CDR3 consists of 16 residues. The CDR3 here is CASSSLWIGGSYEQYF. CDR3 in DNA: TGTGCCAGCAGTTCCTTGTGGATCGGGGGCTCCTACGAGCAGTACTTC.

The chain employs TRBV12-3 or TRBV12-4 and TRBJ2-2; tentatively, D is TRBD1 (5 bases). V shed 5 bases and J shed 3 bases, with 10 bases lying between them. CDR3 size: 14 residues. The CDR3 protein is CASSDSPYTGELFF. CDR3 nucleotides: TGTGCCAGCAGTGACAGTCCTTACACCGGGGAGCTGTTTTTT.

This clonotype was observed a handful of times. V is TRBV6-5 and J is TRBJ2-7; 11 positions match TRBD2. With V trimmed by 5 bases and J by 6 bases, 3 bases remained unmatched. The CDR3 runs 13 residues. Germline CDR1 MNHEY, CDR2 SVGAGI. The CDR3 sequence: CASSLAGGIEQYF. The CDR3 coding sequence is TGTGCCAGCAGTCTAGCGGGAGGAATCGAGCAGTACTTC.

The V gene is TRBV9, the J gene TRBJ2-1; D call uncertain. This CDR3 has 13 amino acids. From germline, CDR1 is SGDLS and CDR2 YYNGEE. V lost 5 bases to trimming and J lost 4 bases, with 10 bases between them. In DNA, the CDR3 is TGTGCCAGCAGTGATACTAATTACAATGAGCAGTTCTTC. This translates into CASSDTNYNEQFF.

This clonotype appeared a few times. The gene calls are TRBV7-8 and TRBJ2-3; tentative D call: TRBD2 (5 bases). This CDR3 has 15 amino acids. Germline CDR1 reads SGHVS; CDR2 reads FQNEAQ. Between the trimmed V and J ends, which lost 3 bases and 1 base, there was a span of 11 bases. CDR3 coding DNA: TGTGCCAGCAGCTTCTTGCTAGCCGGCACAGATACGCAGTATTTT. Translated: CASSFLLAGTDTQYF. Using reference TRBV7-8 and TRBJ2-3 for the parts outside the CDR3, the full variable domain is GAGVSQSPRYKVAKRGQDVALRCDPISGHVSLFWYQQALGQGPEFLTYFQNEAQLDKSGLPSDRFFAERPEGSVSTLKIQRTQQEDSAVYLCASSFLLAGTDTQYFGPGTRLTVL.

The genes are TRBV12-3 or TRBV12-4 and TRBJ2-1; weak D call: TRBD2 (7 bases). The V end lost 8 bases, the J end lost 9 bases, and 17 bases lay between the germline ends. The CDR3 is made up of 13 amino acids. The CDR3 region is CASSLGGLGEQFF. DNA for the CDR3: TGTGCCAGCTCTCTGGGGGGGCTGGGTGAGCAGTTCTTC.

The chain has TRBV6-6 and TRBJ1-5, with TRBD1 matching 7 bases. V trimming: 2 bases; J trimming: 2 bases; junction bases outside the gene matches: 3. The CDR3 is 15 amino acids. CDR1 MNHNY and CDR2 SVGAGI come from the germline V gene (reference sequence). CDR3 bases: TGTGCCAGCAGTTACGACAGGGCGGGCAATCAGCCCCAGCATTTT. Translated: CASSYDRAGNQPQHF.

There are a few counts of this clonotype. A read error may account for a junction end that differs from germline. The chain couples TRBV7-8 to TRBJ2-5, with 9 bases matching TRBD2. CDR3 length: 14 amino acids. Germline V gene lookup returns CDR1 SGHVS and CDR2 FQNEAQ. The DNA of the CDR3 is TGTGCCAGCAGCGTAGCGGGAGCCTCCGAGACCCAGTACTTC. It specifies CASSVAGASETQYF.

Details on this clonotype: One junction end disagrees with the germline gene, perhaps due to a read error. The rearrangement joins TRBV7-7 to TRBJ2-1; a weak D match, TRBD2 (5 bases). The germline V gene encodes CDR1 SSHAT and CDR2 FNYEAQ (reference sequence). The CDR3 covers 15 residues. The DNA for the CDR3 is TGTGCTAGCAGCGTCTCTAGAGGGAACTACAATGAGCAGTTCTTC. Encoded protein: CASSVSRGNYNEQFF.

This clonotype was counted a few times. The chain links TRBV6-5 to TRBJ2-1, with 9 bases that match TRBD1. This CDR3 spans 15 amino acids. V shed 5 bases and J 8 bases; nucleotides not matched to a gene: 10. Germline CDR1 and CDR2: MNHEY and SVGAGI. Here the CDR3 reads CASSLDRGAPDEQFF. DNA for the CDR3: TGTGCCAGCAGTCTCGACAGGGGGGCCCCGGATGAGCAGTTCTTC.

The chain has TRBV28 and TRBJ2-3, with TRBD1 identical over 8 bases. Germline V lookup: CDR1 MDHEN, CDR2 SYDVKM. The CDR3 contains 17 residues. After removal of 2 bases from V and 0 bases from J, the junction contained 7 bases not matched to a gene. This CDR3 reads CASSLKGTGGSTDTQYF. The DNA for the CDR3 is TGTGCCAGCAGTTTAAAAGGTACAGGGGGGAGCACAGATACGCAGTATTTT.

The chain employs TRBV7-9 and TRBJ1-4, with 7 bases lining up with TRBD1. CDR3 length: 16 amino acids. V was pared by 4 bases and J by 8 bases, with 13 bases of the junction left unmatched. Germline V lookup: CDR1 SEHNR, CDR2 FQNEAQ (reference sequence). Here the CDR3 DNA reads TGTGCCAGCAGCTCTAGACAAACAGGGGTGAGGGAAAAACTGTTTTTT. It codes for CASSSRQTGVREKLFF.

The chain couples TRBV7-6 to TRBJ2-1; 14 bases fit TRBD2. The V and J ends lost 4 bases and 4 bases, in that order; junction bases with no gene match: 6. Germline loops: CDR1 SGHVS, CDR2 FNYEAQ. The CDR3 has 17 amino acids. CDR3 bases: TGTGCCAGCAGCTCGGGACTAGCGGGAGAACGTTACAATGAGCAGTTCTTC. Its protein is CASSSGLAGERYNEQFF.